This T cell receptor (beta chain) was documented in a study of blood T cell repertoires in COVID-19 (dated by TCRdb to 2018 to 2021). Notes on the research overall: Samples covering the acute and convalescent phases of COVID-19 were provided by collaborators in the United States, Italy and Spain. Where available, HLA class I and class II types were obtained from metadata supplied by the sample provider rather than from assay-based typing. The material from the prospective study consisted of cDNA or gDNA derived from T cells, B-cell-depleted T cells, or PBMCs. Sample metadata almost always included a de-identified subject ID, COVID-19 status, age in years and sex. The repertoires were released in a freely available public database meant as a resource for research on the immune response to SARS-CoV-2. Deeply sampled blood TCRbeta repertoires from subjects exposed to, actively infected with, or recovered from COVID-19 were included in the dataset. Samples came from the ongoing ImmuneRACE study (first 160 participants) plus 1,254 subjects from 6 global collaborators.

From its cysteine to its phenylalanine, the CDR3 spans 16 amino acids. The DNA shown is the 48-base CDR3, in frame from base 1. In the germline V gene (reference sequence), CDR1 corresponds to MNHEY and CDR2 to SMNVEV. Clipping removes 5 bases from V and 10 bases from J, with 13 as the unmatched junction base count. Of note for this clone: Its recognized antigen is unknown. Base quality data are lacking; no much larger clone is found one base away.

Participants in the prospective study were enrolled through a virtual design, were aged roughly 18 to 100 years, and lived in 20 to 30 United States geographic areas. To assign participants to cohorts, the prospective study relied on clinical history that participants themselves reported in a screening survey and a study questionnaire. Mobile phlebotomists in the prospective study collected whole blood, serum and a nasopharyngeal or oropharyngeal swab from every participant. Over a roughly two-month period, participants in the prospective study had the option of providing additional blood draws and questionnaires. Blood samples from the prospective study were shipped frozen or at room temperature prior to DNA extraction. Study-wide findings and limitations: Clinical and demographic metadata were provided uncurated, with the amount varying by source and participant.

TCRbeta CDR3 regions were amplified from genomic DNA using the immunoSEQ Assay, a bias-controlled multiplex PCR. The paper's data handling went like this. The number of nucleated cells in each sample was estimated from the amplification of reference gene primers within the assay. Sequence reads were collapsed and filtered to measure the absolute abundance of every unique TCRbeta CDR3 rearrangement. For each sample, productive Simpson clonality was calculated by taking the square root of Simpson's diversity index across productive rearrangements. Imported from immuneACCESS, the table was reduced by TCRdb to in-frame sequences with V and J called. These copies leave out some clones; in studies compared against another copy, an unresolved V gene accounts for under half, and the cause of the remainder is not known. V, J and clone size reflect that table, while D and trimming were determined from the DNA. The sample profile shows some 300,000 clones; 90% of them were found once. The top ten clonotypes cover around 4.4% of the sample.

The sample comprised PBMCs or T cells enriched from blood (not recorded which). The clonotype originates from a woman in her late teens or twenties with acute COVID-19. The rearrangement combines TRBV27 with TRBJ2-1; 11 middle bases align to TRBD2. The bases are TGTGCCAGCAGTCAAGCTGGGGCTAGCGGGAGGAGGGAGCAGTTCTTC. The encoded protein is CASSQAGASGRREQFF.